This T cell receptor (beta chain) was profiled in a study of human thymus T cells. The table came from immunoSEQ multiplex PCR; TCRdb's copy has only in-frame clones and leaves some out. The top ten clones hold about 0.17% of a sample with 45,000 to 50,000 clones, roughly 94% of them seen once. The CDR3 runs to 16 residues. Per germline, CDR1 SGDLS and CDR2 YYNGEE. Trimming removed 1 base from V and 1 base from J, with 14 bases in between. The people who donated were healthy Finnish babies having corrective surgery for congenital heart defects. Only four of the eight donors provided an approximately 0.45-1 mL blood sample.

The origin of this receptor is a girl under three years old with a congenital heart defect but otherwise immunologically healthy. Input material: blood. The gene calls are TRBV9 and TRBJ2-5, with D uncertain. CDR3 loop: CASSVSGYGLQETQYF. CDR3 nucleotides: TGTGCCAGCAGCGTATCCGGGTATGGTCTCCAAGAGACCCAGTACTTC. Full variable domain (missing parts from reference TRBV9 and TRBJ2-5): DSGVTQTPKHLITATGQRVTLRCSPRSGDLSVYWYQQSLDQGLQFLIQYYNGEERAKGNILERFSAQQFPDLHSELNLSSLELGDSALYFCASSVSGYGLQETQYFGPGTRLLVL.